This T cell receptor beta chain appears in the sequencing data of a study of identical twins. Unique molecular identifiers were present on cDNA, and template switching added a universal primer site. TCRdb analysed the 5' RACE reads with MiXCR anew, one entry per CDR3 protein. In the table there are a few hundred thousand distinct CDR3 sequences, roughly a tenth of which are singletons. This clonotype was picked up a small number of times. What it binds is not known. CDR1 is MDHEN, CDR2 SYDVKM, per germline. V was pared by 6 bases and J by 5 bases, with 14 bases between. The CDR3 has 14 residues. Study observations and caveats: Shared out-of-frame alpha sequences (those common to twins) showed excess low generation probability.

The clonotype comes from a man aged 50 or older in good health. The sequencing input was memory T cells sorted from blood. The chain is built from TRBV28 and TRBJ2-1, with D possibly called TRBD1 or TRBD2 (5 bases each). The CDR3 bases are TGTGCCAGCAGGAGGGTTGGGGGAAACAATGAGCAGTTCTTC. The encoded protein is CASRRVGGNNEQFF. Drawing the rest from reference TRBV28 and TRBJ2-1, the complete variable domain is DVKVTQSSRYLVKRTGEKVFLECVQDMDHENMFWYRQDPGLGLRLIYFSYDVKMKEKGDIPEGYSVSREKKERFSLILESASTNQTSMYLCASRRVGGNNEQFFGPGTRLTVL.